Here is one T cell receptor beta chain with its context. Its target is not known. Clinical symptoms, serum thyroxine, TRAb, thyroid ultrasound and orbital computed tomography established diagnosis. Trimming pared 0 bases from V and 3 bases from J, leaving 10 bases between. The CDR3 is made up of 14 amino acids. Germline-derived CDR1 and CDR2 are DFQATT and SNEGSKA (reference sequence). The CDR3 regions of TCR beta were amplified from RNA transcripts. The HTBI primer set drove a first-round RT-PCR of the TCR CDR3. TCRdb called the multiplex PCR reads again in MiXCR, with one record for every CDR3 protein. The sample shows a few hundred thousand distinct CDR3 sequences, 22% of them seen only once. This specimen comes from a study of T cells in Graves' hyperthyroidism and ophthalmopathy. Study conclusions and caveats: Classification by a 13 V-J model distinguished ophthalmopathy from stable hyperthyroidism. Most expanded thyroid clonotypes above 0.001 also appeared in blood.

The rearrangement links TRBV20-1 to TRBJ2-3, with D perhaps assigned TRBD1 or TRBD2 (5 bases each). The origin of this receptor is a man aged 30 to 39 with Graves' ophthalmopathy. The sequencing sample was made of blood. CDR3 DNA: TGCAGTGCTAGAGATACGGGGCTTACAGATACGCAGTATTTT. Its protein product is CSARDTGLTDTQYF.